The source of this TCR beta chain is a study of blood T cells in healthy people across ages. Whole-study findings and limits: While age rose, TCR beta diversity per million T cells dropped in a roughly linear way. Since the PBMCs were unsorted, naive and antigen-experienced cells could not be conclusively compared.

Together with a sample-barcoded 5' primer, a J-beta primer mix was included in a second PCR lasting roughly 6 to 12 cycles. TCRdb reprocessed the 5' RACE reads with MiXCR, giving one entry per CDR3 protein. Among 1.2 million to 1.5 million distinct CDR3 sequences listed, almost 60% were seen once. In this sample, this clonotype turned up once. Its antigen is currently unknown. Germline lookup yields CDR1 LGHDT and CDR2 YNNKEL (reference sequence). The length of the CDR3 is 17 residues. The V segment lost 7 bases and the J segment 0 bases; nucleotides outside the gene matches: 9. The receptor was isolated from a man aged 18 to 35 in good health. The sequenced material came from blood. The rearrangement uses TRBV3-1 and TRBJ1-4; 9 bases are a match to TRBD1. For the CDR3, the DNA is TGTGCCAGCACGGCCGGGACAGGGACCGCAACTAATGAAAAACTGTTTTTT. Protein sequence: CASTAGTGTATNEKLFF. Combining the CDR3 with reference TRBV3-1 and TRBJ1-4 gives the whole variable domain DTAVSQTPKYLVTQMGNDKSIKCEQNLGHDTMYWYKQDSKKFLKIMFSYNNKELIINETVPNRFSPKSPDKAHLNLHINSLELGDSAVYFCASTAGTGTATNEKLFFGSGTQLSVL.